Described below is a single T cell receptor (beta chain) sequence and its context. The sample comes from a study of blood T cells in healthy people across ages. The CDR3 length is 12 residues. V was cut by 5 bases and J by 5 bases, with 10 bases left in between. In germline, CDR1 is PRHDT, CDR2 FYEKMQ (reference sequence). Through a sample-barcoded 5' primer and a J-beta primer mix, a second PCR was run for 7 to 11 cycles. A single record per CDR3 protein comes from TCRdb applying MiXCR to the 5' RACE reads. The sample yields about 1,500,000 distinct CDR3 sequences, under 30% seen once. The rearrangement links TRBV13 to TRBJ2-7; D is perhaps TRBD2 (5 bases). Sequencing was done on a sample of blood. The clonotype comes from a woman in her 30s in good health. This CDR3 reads CASSLSVDEQYF. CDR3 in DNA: TGTGCCAGCAGCCTTAGCGTCGACGAGCAGTACTTC.